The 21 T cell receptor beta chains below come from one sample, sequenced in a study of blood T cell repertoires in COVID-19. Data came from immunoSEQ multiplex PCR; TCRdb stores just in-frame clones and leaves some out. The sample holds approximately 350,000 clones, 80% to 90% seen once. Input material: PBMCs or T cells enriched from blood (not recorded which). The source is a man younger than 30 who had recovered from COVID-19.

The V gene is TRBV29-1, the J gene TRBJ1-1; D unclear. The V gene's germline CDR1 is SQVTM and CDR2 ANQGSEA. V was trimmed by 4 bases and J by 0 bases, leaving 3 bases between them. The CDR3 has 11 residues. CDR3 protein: CSVVMNTEAFF. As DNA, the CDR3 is TGCAGCGTTGTTATGAACACTGAAGCTTTCTTT.

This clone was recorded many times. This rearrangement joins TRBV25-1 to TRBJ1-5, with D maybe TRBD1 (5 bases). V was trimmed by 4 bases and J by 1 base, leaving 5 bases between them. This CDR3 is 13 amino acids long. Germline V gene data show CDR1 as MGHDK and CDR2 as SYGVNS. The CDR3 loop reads CASSAGSNQPQHF. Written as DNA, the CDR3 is TGTGCCAGCAGTGCAGGGAGCAATCAGCCCCAGCATTTT.

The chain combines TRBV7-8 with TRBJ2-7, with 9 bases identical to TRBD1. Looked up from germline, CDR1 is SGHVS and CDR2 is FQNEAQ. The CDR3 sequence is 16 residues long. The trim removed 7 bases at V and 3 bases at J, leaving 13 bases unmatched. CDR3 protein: CASNPLGGTGLYEQYF. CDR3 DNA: TGTGCCAGCAACCCTCTGGGGGGGACAGGGCTCTACGAGCAGTACTTC.

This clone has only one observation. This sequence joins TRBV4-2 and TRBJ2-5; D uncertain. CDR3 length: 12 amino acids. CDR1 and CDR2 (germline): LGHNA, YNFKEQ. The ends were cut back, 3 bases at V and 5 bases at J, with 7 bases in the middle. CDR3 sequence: CASSQEQETQYF. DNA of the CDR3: TGTGCCAGCAGCCAGGAACAGGAGACCCAGTACTTC.

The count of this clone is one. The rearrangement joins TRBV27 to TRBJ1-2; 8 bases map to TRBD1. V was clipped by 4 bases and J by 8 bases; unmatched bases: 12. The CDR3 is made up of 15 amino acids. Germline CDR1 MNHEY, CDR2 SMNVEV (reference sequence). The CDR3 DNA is TGTGCCAGCAGTTCCGGACAGGGTCGAAACTGGGGCTACACCTTC. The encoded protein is CASSSGQGRNWGYTF.

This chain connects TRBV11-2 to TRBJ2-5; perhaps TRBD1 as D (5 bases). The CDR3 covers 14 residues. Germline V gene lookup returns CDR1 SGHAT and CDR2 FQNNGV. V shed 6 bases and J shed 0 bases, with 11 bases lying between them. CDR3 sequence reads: CASSPTAYQETQYF. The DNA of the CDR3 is TGTGCCAGCAGTCCGACAGCCTACCAAGAGACCCAGTACTTC.

The CDR3: CASSANAGAGANVLTF. The CDR3 DNA sequence: TGTGCCAGCAGTGCCAACGCAGGGGCTGGGGCCAACGTCCTGACTTTC. The chain is built from TRBV6-4 and TRBJ2-6, with TRBD1 as a possible D gene (6 bases). The CDR3 totals 16 residues. The ends were cut back, 4 bases at V and 2 bases at J, with 12 bases in the middle. The germline gives CDR1 MRHNA, CDR2 SNTAGT.

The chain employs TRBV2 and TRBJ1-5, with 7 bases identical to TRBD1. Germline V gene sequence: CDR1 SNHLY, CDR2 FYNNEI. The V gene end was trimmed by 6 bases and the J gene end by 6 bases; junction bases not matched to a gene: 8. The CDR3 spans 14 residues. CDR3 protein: CASRGLTGTQPQHF. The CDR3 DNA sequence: TGTGCCAGCAGGGGATTGACAGGGACTCAGCCCCAGCATTTT.

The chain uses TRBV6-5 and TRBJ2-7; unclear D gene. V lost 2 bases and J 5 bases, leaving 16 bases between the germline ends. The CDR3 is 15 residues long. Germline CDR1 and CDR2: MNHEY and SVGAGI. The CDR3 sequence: CASSYPQITVHEQYF. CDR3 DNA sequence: TGTGCCAGCAGTTACCCTCAGATAACAGTTCACGAGCAGTACTTC.

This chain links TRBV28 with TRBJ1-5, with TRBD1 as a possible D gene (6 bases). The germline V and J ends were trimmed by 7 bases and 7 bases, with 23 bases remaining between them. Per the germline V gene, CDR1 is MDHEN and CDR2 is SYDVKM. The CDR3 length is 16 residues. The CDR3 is CASTSSGRGGRQPQHF. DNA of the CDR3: TGTGCCAGCACCTCTTCAGGTAGGGGGGGCAGGCAGCCCCAGCATTTT.

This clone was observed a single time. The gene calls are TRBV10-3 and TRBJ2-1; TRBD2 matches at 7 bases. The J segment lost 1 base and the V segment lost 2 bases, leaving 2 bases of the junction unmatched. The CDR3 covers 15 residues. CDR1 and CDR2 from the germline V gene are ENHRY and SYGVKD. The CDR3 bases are TGTGCCATCAGTGAGGGGGGGGTTTCCTACAATGAGCAGTTCTTC. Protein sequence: CAISEGGVSYNEQFF.

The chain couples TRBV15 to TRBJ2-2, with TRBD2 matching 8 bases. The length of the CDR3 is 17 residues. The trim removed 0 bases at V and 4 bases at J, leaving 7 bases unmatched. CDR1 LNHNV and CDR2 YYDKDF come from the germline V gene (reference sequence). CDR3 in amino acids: CATSRDLGGGSTGELFF. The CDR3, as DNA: TGTGCCACCAGCAGAGATCTGGGCGGGGGGTCCACCGGGGAGCTGTTTTTT.

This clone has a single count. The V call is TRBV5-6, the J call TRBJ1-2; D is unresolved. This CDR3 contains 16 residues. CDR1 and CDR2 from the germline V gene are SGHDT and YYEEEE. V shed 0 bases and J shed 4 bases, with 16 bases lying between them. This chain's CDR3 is CASSLEGGGYAYGYTF. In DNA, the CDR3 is TGTGCCAGCAGCTTGGAAGGCGGAGGGTATGCCTATGGCTACACCTTC.

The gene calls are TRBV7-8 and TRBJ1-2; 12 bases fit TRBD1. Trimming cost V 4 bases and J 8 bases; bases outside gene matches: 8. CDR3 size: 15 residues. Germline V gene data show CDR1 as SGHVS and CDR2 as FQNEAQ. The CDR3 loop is CASSSGTGGGGGYTF. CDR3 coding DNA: TGTGCCAGCAGCTCCGGGACAGGGGGCGGAGGAGGCTACACCTTC.

The CDR3 is CASSQDLLRNYGYTF. CDR3 bases: TGTGCCAGCAGCCAAGATCTCCTACGGAACTATGGCTACACCTTC. The chain is built from TRBV14 and TRBJ1-2; D remains unclear. V lost 0 bases to trimming and J lost 2 bases, with 10 bases between them. The CDR3 loop spans 15 amino acids. Looked up from germline, CDR1 is SGHDN and CDR2 is FVKESK.

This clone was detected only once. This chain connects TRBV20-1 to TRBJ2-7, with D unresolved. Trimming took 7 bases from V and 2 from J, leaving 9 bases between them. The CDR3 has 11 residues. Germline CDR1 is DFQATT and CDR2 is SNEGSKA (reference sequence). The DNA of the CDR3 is TGCAGTGACCTAACCCCCTACGAGCAGTACTTC. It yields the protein CSDLTPYEQYF.

The CDR3 DNA is TGTGCCAGCAGCCCCTCGACTAGCGGGAGAGGTTACAATGAGCAGTTCTTC. Amino acid sequence: CASSPSTSGRGYNEQFF. The chain has TRBV3-1 (or the pseudogene TRBV3-2) and TRBJ2-1, with TRBD2 matching over 12 bases. V lost 4 bases, J lost 4 bases, and 8 bases stayed unmatched. Per germline, CDR1 LGHDT and CDR2 YNNKEL (reference sequence). The CDR3 loop spans 17 amino acids.

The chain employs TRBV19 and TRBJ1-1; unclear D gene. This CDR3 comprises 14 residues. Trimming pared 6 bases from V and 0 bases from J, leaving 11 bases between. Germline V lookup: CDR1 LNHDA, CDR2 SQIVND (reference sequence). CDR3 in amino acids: CASRRGNMNTEAFF. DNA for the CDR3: TGTGCCAGTAGACGGGGAAATATGAACACTGAAGCTTTCTTT.

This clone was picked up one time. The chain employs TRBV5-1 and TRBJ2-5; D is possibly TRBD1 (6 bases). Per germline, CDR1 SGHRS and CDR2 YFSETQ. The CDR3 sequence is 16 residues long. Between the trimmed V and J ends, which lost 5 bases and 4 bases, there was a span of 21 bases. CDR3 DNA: TGCGCCAGCAGGGGGGCAGCTTCGTTCAAGGGAGAGACCCAGTACTTC. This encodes CASRGAASFKGETQYF.

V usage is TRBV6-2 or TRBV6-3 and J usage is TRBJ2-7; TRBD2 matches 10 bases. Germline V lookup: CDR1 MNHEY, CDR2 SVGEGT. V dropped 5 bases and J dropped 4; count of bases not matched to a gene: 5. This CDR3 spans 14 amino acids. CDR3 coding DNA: TGTGCCAGCAGTACCCCGGGACTAGCGTACGAGCAGTACTTC. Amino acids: CASSTPGLAYEQYF.

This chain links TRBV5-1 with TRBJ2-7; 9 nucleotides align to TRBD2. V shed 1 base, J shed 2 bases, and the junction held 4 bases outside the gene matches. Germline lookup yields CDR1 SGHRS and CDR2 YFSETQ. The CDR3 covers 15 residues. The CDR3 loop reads CASSLTASGTYEQYF. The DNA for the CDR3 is TGCGCCAGCAGCTTGACGGCTAGCGGGACCTACGAGCAGTACTTC.